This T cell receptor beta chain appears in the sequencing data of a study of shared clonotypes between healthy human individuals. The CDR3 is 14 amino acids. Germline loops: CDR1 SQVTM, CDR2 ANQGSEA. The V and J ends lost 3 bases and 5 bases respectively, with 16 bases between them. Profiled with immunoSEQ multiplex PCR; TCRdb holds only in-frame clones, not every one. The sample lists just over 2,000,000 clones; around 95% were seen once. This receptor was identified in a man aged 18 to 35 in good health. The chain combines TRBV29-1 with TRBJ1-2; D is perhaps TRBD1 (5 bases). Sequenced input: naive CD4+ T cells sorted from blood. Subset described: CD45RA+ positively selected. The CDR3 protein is CSVEPLLGEYGYTF. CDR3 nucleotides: TGCAGCGTTGAGCCCCTCCTGGGGGAATATGGCTACACCTTC.